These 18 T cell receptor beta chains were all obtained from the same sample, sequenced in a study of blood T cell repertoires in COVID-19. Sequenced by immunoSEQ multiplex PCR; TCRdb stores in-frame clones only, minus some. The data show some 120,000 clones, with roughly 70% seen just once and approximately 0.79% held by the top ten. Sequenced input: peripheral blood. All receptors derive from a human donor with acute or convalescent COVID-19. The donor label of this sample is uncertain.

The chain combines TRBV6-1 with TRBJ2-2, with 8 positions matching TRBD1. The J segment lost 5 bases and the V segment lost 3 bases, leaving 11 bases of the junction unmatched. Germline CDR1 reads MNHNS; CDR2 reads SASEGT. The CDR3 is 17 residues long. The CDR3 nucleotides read TGTGCCAGCAGTGATGATGGCTGGACAGGGAGGACCGGGGAGCTGTTTTTT. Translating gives CASSDDGWTGRTGELFF.

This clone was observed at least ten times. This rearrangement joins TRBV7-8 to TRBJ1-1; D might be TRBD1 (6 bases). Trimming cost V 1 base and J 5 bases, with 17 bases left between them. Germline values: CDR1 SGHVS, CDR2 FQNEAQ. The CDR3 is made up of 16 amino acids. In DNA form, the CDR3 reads TGTGCCAGCAGCTTAGGGTCAGGGGCAGGAAGTACTGAAGCTTTCTTT. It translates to CASSLGSGAGSTEAFF.

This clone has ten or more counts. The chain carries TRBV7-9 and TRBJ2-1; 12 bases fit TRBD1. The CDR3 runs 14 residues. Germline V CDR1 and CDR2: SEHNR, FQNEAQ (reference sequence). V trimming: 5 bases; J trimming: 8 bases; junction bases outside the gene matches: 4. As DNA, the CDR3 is TGTGCCAGCAGCCAGGGACAGGGGGCTGATGAGCAGTTCTTC. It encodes CASSQGQGADEQFF. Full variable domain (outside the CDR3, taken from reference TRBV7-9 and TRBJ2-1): DTGVSQNPRHKITKRGQNVTFRCDPISEHNRLYWYRQTLGQGPEFLTYFQNEAQLEKSRLLSDRFSAERPKGSFSTLEIQRTEQGDSAMYLCASSQGQGADEQFFGPGTRLTVL.

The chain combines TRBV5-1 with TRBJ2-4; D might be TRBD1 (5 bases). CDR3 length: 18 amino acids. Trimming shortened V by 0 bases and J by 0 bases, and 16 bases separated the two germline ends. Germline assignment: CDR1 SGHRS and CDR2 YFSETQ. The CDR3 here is CASSLANWTPLAKNIQYF. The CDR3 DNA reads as TGCGCCAGCAGCTTGGCCAATTGGACACCTCTAGCCAAAAACATTCAGTACTTC.

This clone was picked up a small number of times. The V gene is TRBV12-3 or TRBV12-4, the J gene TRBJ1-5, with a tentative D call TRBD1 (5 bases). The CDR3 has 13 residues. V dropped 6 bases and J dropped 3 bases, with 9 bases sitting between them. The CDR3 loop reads CASRGDSNQPQHF. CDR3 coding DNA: TGTGCCAGCAGAGGGGACTCCAATCAGCCCCAGCATTTT.

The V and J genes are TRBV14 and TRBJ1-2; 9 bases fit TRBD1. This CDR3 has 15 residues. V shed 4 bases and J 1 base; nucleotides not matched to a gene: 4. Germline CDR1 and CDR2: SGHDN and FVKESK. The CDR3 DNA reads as TGTGCCAGCAGCCCACAGGGGGCGGGTAACTATGGCTACACCTTC. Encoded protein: CASSPQGAGNYGYTF.

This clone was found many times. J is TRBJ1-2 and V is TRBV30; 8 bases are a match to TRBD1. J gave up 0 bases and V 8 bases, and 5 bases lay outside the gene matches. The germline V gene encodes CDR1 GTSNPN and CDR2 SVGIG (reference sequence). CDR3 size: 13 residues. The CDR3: CAGDRGTNYGYTF. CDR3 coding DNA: TGTGCCGGTGACAGGGGCACTAACTATGGCTACACCTTC.

CDR3: CASSPSREGTIYF. In DNA, the CDR3 is TGTGCCAGCAGCCCCTCCAGGGAAGGCACCATATATTTT. The genes are TRBV3-1 (or the pseudogene TRBV3-2) and TRBJ1-3; tentatively, D is TRBD1 (5 bases). With 4 bases removed from V and 9 bases from J, the gap between germline ends came to 13 bases. The CDR3 has 13 amino acids. Germline V gene lookup returns CDR1 LGHDT and CDR2 YNNKEL (reference sequence).

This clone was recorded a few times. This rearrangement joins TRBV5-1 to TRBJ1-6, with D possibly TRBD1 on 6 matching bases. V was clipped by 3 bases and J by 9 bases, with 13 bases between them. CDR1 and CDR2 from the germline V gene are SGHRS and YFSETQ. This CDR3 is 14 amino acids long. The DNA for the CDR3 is TGCGCCAGCAGCTACGATCCACAGGGTTCACCCCTCCACTTT. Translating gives CASSYDPQGSPLHF. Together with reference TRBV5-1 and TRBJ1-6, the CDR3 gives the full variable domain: KAGVTQTPRYLIKTRGQQVTLSCSPISGHRSVSWYQQTPGQGLQFLFEYFSETQRNKGNFPGRFSGRQFSNSRSEMNVSTLELGDSALYLCASSYDPQGSPLHFGNGTRLTVT.

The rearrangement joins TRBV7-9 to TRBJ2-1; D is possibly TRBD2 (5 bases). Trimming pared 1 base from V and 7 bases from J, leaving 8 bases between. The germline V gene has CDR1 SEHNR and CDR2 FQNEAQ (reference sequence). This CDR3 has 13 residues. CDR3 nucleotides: TGTGCCAGCAGCTTAGGGACGGGGAATGAGCAGTTCTTC. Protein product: CASSLGTGNEQFF.

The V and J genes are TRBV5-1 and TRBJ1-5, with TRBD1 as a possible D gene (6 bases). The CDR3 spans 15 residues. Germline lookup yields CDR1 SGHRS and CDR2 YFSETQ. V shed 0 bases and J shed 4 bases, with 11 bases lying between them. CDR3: CASSLGGGWNQPQHF. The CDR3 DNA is TGCGCCAGCAGCTTGGGCGGGGGCTGGAATCAGCCCCAGCATTTT.

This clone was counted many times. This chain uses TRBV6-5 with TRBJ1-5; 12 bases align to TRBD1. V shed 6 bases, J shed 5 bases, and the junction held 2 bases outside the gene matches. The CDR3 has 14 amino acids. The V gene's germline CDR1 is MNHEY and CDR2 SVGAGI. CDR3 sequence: CASRGTGGYQPQHF. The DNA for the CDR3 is TGTGCCAGCAGAGGGACAGGGGGCTATCAGCCCCAGCATTTT.

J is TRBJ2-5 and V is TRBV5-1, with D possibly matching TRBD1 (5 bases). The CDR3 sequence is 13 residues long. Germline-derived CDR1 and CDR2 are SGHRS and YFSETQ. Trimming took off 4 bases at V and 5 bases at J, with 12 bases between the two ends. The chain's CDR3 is CASSLQGTETQYF. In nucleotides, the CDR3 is TGCGCCAGCAGCCTGCAGGGAACGGAGACCCAGTACTTC.

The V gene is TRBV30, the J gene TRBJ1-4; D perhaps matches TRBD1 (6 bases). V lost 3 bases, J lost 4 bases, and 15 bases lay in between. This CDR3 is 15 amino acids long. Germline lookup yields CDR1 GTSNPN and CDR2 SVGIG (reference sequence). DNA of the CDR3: TGTGCCTGGAGAAAGAGGGGGGGAGGTAATGAAAAACTGTTTTTT. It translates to CAWRKRGGGNEKLFF.

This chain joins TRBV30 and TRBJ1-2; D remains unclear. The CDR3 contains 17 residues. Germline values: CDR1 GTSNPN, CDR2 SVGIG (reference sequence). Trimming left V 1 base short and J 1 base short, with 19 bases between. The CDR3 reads CAWSEVGSQIYNYGYTF. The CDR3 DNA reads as TGTGCCTGGAGTGAAGTGGGCAGCCAGATTTATAACTATGGCTACACCTTC.

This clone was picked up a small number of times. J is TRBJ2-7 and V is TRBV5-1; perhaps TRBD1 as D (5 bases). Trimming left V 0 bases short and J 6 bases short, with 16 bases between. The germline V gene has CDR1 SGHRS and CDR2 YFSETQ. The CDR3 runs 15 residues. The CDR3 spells CASSLAPGSVSEQYF. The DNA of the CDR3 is TGCGCCAGCAGCTTGGCCCCAGGGTCGGTATCCGAGCAGTACTTC.

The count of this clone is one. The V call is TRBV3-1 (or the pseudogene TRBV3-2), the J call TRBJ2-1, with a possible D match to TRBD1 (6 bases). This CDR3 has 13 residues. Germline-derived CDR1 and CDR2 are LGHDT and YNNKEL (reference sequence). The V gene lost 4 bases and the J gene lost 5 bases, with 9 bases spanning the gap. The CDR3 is CASSPTGNNEQFF. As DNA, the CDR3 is TGTGCCAGCAGCCCAACAGGGAACAATGAGCAGTTCTTC.

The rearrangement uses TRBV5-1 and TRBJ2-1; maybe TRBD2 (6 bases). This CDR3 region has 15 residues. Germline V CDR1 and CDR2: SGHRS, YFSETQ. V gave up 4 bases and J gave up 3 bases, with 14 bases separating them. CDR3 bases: TGCGCCAGCAGCCCCGGATGGGGGGACTACAATGAGCAGTTCTTC. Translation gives CASSPGWGDYNEQFF.